One and the same sample provided the 29 T cell receptor beta chains below, sequenced in a study of shared clonotypes between healthy human individuals. Data came from immunoSEQ multiplex PCR; TCRdb stores just in-frame clones and leaves some out. This sample has 2 million to 2.5 million clones, with around 95% found just once. Sequencing input: naive CD4+ T cells sorted from blood. Subset in this sample: CD45RA+ positively selected. The receptor set was obtained from a man aged 18-30 years in good health.

The chain has TRBV28 and TRBJ1-2; possible D gene TRBD1, 6 bases. The V and J ends lost 2 bases and 8 bases respectively, with 18 bases between them. CDR1 is MDHEN and CDR2 is SYDVKM in the germline V gene. CDR3 length: 15 residues. The CDR3 nucleotides are TGTGCCAGCAGTTTAAGAGGAGCGGGGGCGGGAGGCTACACCTTC. This codes for CASSLRGAGAGGYTF.

This chain uses TRBV2 with TRBJ1-4, with 8 bases fitting TRBD1. Germline assignment: CDR1 SNHLY and CDR2 FYNNEI. Germline trimming cut 5 bases from V and 7 bases from J; bases unmatched to any gene: 9. This CDR3 comprises 15 residues. This CDR3 reads CASSPTGVFGEKLFF. Written as DNA, the CDR3 is TGTGCCAGCAGTCCGACAGGGGTCTTTGGTGAAAAACTGTTTTTT.

This chain links TRBV29-1 with TRBJ1-1; no reliable D call. Germline V gene sequence: CDR1 SQVTM, CDR2 ANQGSEA. The CDR3 totals 14 residues. V gave up 0 bases and J gave up 5 bases, with 13 bases separating them. This CDR3 reads CSVEEGPPLTEAFF. The CDR3 nucleotides read TGCAGCGTTGAAGAAGGACCCCCTCTTACTGAAGCTTTCTTT.

The rearrangement uses TRBV6-1 and TRBJ1-6; maybe TRBD1 (6 bases). CDR3 length equals 15 residues. V was clipped by 2 bases and J by 12 bases, with 17 bases between them. Germline CDR1 MNHNS, CDR2 SASEGT. CDR3 coding DNA: TGTGCCAGCAGTGAACCGACAGGTTTGATTCGACCCCTCCACTTT. Amino acids: CASSEPTGLIRPLHF.

The chain joins TRBV7-4 to TRBJ1-1; no clear D. This CDR3 has 12 amino acids. V was shortened by 5 bases and J by 3 bases, with 7 bases between the two germline ends. Germline CDR1 and CDR2: SGHVT and SQSDAQ. CDR3 nucleotides: TGTGCCAGCAGCCCATGGGACACTGAAGCTTTCTTT. It codes for CASSPWDTEAFF.

The V and J genes are TRBV7-2 and TRBJ2-7, with D tentatively TRBD1 (8 bases). The CDR3 has 14 amino acids. V dropped 5 bases and J dropped 7 bases, with 18 bases sitting between them. The V gene's germline CDR1 is SGHTA and CDR2 FQGNSA. The CDR3 nucleotides are TGTGCCAGCAGCCCGAGAGGACAGGGAGGGGAGCAGTACTTC. Protein product: CASSPRGQGGEQYF. Drawing the rest from reference TRBV7-2 and TRBJ2-7, the complete variable domain is GAGVSQSPSNKVTEKGKDVELRCDPISGHTALYWYRQSLGQGLEFLIYFQGNSAPDKSGLPSDRFSAERTGGSVSTLTIQRTQQEDSAVYLCASSPRGQGGEQYFGPGTRLTVT.

The chain couples TRBV30 to TRBJ2-5; TRBD2 matches 11 bases. The germline gives CDR1 GTSNPN, CDR2 SVGIG (reference sequence). CDR3 length: 15 amino acids. J gave up 2 bases and V 3 bases, and 5 bases lay outside the gene matches. The DNA for the CDR3 is TGTGCCTGGAGAGCCGGGACTAGCGGACAAGAGACCCAGTACTTC. Its protein is CAWRAGTSGQETQYF.

The V gene is TRBV20-1, the J gene TRBJ1-1; D is uncertain. Germline values: CDR1 DFQATT, CDR2 SNEGSKA (reference sequence). The CDR3 is 10 residues long. Trimming stripped 6 bases from V and 11 bases from J, with 13 bases between. CDR3 residues: CSAPAEKAFF. CDR3 coding DNA: TGCAGTGCGCCTGCCGAGAAGGCTTTCTTT.

The chain is built from TRBV19 and TRBJ1-1; perhaps TRBD1 as D (5 bases). The ends were cut back, 8 bases at V and 1 base at J, with 5 bases in the middle. CDR3 length equals 11 residues. Germline assignment: CDR1 LNHDA and CDR2 SQIVND (reference sequence). CDR3 amino acids: CASQGNTEAFF. CDR3 DNA: TGTGCCAGTCAGGGGAACACTGAAGCTTTCTTT.

This clone was picked up a small number of times. The chain links TRBV19 to TRBJ1-1, with TRBD1 identical over 8 bases. The CDR3 consists of 16 residues. J lost 4 bases, V lost 1 base, and 8 bases had no gene match. CDR1 and CDR2 from the germline V gene are LNHDA and SQIVND (reference sequence). The CDR3 reads CASSIGAGGGGTEAFF. CDR3 sequence (DNA): TGTGCCAGTAGTATAGGGGCAGGGGGCGGAGGCACTGAAGCTTTCTTT.

The chain is built from TRBV9 and TRBJ2-3, with D unclear. The CDR3 has 14 residues. CDR1 is SGDLS, CDR2 YYNGEE, per germline. Trimming removed 3 bases at V and 1 base at J, with 9 bases between. The CDR3 spells CASSARPRTDTQYF. The CDR3 bases are TGTGCCAGCAGCGCCAGGCCCCGCACAGATACGCAGTATTTT. The full variable domain, with the rest looked up from reference TRBV9 and TRBJ2-3, is DSGVTQTPKHLITATGQRVTLRCSPRSGDLSVYWYQQSLDQGLQFLIQYYNGEERAKGNILERFSAQQFPDLHSELNLSSLELGDSALYFCASSARPRTDTQYFGPGTRLTVL.

J is TRBJ2-3 and V is TRBV6-6; 8 bases are shared with TRBD1. V dropped 7 bases and J dropped 4; count of bases not matched to a gene: 7. Germline CDR1 reads MNHNY; CDR2 reads SVGAGI (reference sequence). CDR3 size: 14 residues. In nucleotides, the CDR3 is TGTGCCAGCACTGGGGCCAGGGGGCCAGATACGCAGTATTTT. This encodes CASTGARGPDTQYF.

CDR3 DNA: TGTGCCAGCAGTTCAACAGGGACACAAGAGACCCAGTACTTC. Amino acids: CASSSTGTQETQYF. The chain is built from TRBV27 and TRBJ2-5; D is possibly TRBD1 (6 bases). Trimming removed 4 bases from V and 2 bases from J, with 11 bases in between. Per the germline V gene, CDR1 is MNHEY and CDR2 is SMNVEV (reference sequence). This CDR3 spans 14 amino acids.

The chain links TRBV30 to TRBJ2-2; 8 bases are a match to TRBD1. Germline V CDR1 and CDR2: GTSNPN, SVGIG (reference sequence). CDR3 length equals 13 residues. The junction had 5 bases not matched to a gene; V was cut back by 7 bases and J by 4 bases. The CDR3 sequence: CAFDRGGTGELFF. In DNA, the CDR3 is TGTGCCTTCGACAGGGGAGGCACCGGGGAGCTGTTTTTT.

V usage is TRBV6-5 and J usage is TRBJ2-2; D gene uncertain. The germline V gene has CDR1 MNHEY and CDR2 SVGAGI. V was trimmed by 6 bases and J by 0 bases, leaving 11 bases between them. This CDR3 is 15 amino acids long. CDR3 in DNA: TGTGCCAGCAGCAATACAGATACGAACACCGGGGAGCTGTTTTTT. Amino acid sequence: CASSNTDTNTGELFF.

Of note for this clone: This same CDR3 is encoded by further DNA sequences in the sample. V is TRBV29-1 and J is TRBJ2-5; D ambiguous. Trimming took 4 bases from V and 5 from J, leaving 5 bases between them. The CDR3 totals 10 residues. CDR1 is SQVTM and CDR2 is ANQGSEA in the germline V gene. The DNA for the CDR3 is TGCAGCGTTGTCCGGGAGACCCAGTACTTC. It specifies CSVVRETQYF.

V and J are TRBV18 and TRBJ2-1, with D possibly TRBD1 on 6 matching bases. The germline CDR1 and CDR2 sequences are KGHSH and LQKENI. The CDR3 extends over 13 amino acids. V was shortened by 0 bases and J by 10 bases, with 10 bases between the two germline ends. The CDR3 loop is CASSPPTGMEQFF. The CDR3 DNA reads TGTGCCAGCTCACCACCGACAGGAATGGAGCAGTTCTTC.

The rearrangement uses TRBV25-1 and TRBJ2-1; either TRBD1 or TRBD2 may fit D (6 bases each). Germline V gene sequence: CDR1 MGHDK, CDR2 SYGVNS. The CDR3 totals 15 residues. V was shortened by 9 bases and J by 8 bases, with 23 bases between the two germline ends. This CDR3 is CASKLSGGPVHEQFF. For the CDR3, the DNA is TGTGCCAGTAAACTCTCTGGGGGGCCGGTTCATGAGCAGTTCTTC. The full variable domain, its missing parts supplied by reference TRBV25-1 and TRBJ2-1, is EADIYQTPRYLVIGTGKKITLECSQTMGHDKMYWYQQDPGMELHLIHYSYGVNSTEKGDLSSESTVSRIRTEHFPLTLESARPSHTSQYLCASKLSGGPVHEQFFGPGTRLTVL.

The chain carries TRBV10-3 and TRBJ2-5, with D possibly being TRBD2 (6 bases). The CDR3 runs 15 residues. V gave up 0 bases and J gave up 4 bases, with 12 bases separating them. From germline, CDR1 is ENHRY and CDR2 SYGVKD. This CDR3 is CAISESGGIGETQYF. In DNA, the CDR3 is TGTGCCATCAGTGAGTCAGGCGGGATCGGAGAGACCCAGTACTTC.

This clone has only one observation. Other DNA sequences within the sample encode an identical CDR3. This chain uses TRBV6-6 with TRBJ2-5; no definite D call. The CDR3 runs to 11 residues. CDR1 is MNHNY and CDR2 is SVGAGI in the germline V gene (reference sequence). Trimming removed 2 bases at V and 5 bases at J, with 3 bases between. CDR3 DNA: TGTGCCAGCAGTTACCTGGAGACCCAGTACTTC. Its translation is CASSYLETQYF.

The gene calls are TRBV7-2 and TRBJ2-3; a possible D gene is TRBD1 (6 bases). V shed 2 bases and J shed 4 bases, with 13 bases lying between them. This CDR3 contains 15 residues. Per the germline V gene, CDR1 is SGHTA and CDR2 is FQGNSA. Here the CDR3 reads CASSLQTGNPDTQYF. CDR3 nucleotide sequence: TGTGCCAGCAGCTTACAAACAGGGAACCCAGATACGCAGTATTTT.

The chain links TRBV5-6 to TRBJ1-2; the match to TRBD1 covers 9 bases. Losses at the gene ends were 4 bases for V and 0 bases for J; bases not matched to a gene: 4. Germline lookup yields CDR1 SGHDT and CDR2 YYEEEE. The CDR3 runs 15 residues. CDR3 protein: CASSEQGAANYGYTF. CDR3 in DNA: TGTGCCAGCAGCGAACAGGGGGCGGCTAACTATGGCTACACCTTC.

For this clone: The sample contains more than one DNA sequence encoding this CDR3. J is TRBJ2-1 and V is TRBV5-1, with a possible D match to TRBD2 (5 bases). Germline CDR1 and CDR2: SGHRS and YFSETQ. CDR3 length equals 16 residues. V gave up 2 bases and J gave up 1 base, with 13 bases separating them. This CDR3 is CASSLAAGVSYNEQFF. The CDR3 DNA is TGCGCCAGCAGCTTAGCGGCGGGCGTATCCTACAATGAGCAGTTCTTC.

CDR3 protein: CASSQGVGNQPQHF. CDR3 DNA: TGTGCCAGCAGTCAGGGGGTAGGCAATCAGCCCCAGCATTTT. The chain is built from TRBV2 and TRBJ1-5, with 7 bases lining up with TRBD1. The CDR3 contains 14 residues. With 5 bases clipped from V and 2 bases from J, the junction kept 3 bases outside the gene matches. The germline V gene encodes CDR1 SNHLY and CDR2 FYNNEI.

This chain connects TRBV4-1 to TRBJ1-4; 7 positions agree with TRBD1. Germline CDR1 is MGHRA and CDR2 is YSYEKL. V trimming: 2 bases; J trimming: 6 bases; junction bases outside the gene matches: 6. CDR3 length: 15 amino acids. CDR3 DNA: TGCGCCAGCAGCCAACCGGACAGGTTCGATGAAAAACTGTTTTTT. Residues: CASSQPDRFDEKLFF.

The chain recombines TRBV28 with TRBJ1-3; D possibly corresponds to TRBD1 (6 bases). In germline, CDR1 is MDHEN, CDR2 SYDVKM. The CDR3 covers 15 residues. V shed 6 bases and J shed 4 bases, with 16 bases lying between them. CDR3 in amino acids: CASSPTGLEGNTIYF. The DNA of the CDR3 is TGTGCCAGCAGCCCCACAGGGTTGGAGGGAAACACCATATATTTT.

The J gene is TRBJ2-2, the V gene TRBV7-9; D possibly matches TRBD1 or TRBD2 (5 bases each). There are 15 residues in the CDR3. V was clipped by 6 bases and J by 3 bases, with 14 bases between them. Looked up from germline, CDR1 is SEHNR and CDR2 is FQNEAQ (reference sequence). CDR3 protein: CASSSPGPHTGELFF. CDR3 coding DNA: TGTGCCAGCAGTTCTCCGGGACCACACACCGGGGAGCTGTTTTTT.

The chain combines TRBV5-8 with TRBJ2-7; 8 bases fit TRBD1. This CDR3 is 14 amino acids long. V dropped 3 bases and J dropped 4; count of bases not matched to a gene: 6. The germline V gene has CDR1 SGHTS and CDR2 YDEGEE. The CDR3 sequence: CASSYGTGYYEQYF. For the CDR3, the DNA is TGTGCCAGCAGCTACGGGACAGGTTATTACGAGCAGTACTTC.

The V call is TRBV19, the J call TRBJ2-3; D possibly uses TRBD1 or TRBD2 (5 bases each). Germline values: CDR1 LNHDA, CDR2 SQIVND (reference sequence). V lost 6 bases and J lost 2, with 9 bases in between. This CDR3 region has 13 residues. This CDR3 is CASRAGTTDTQYF. The CDR3 DNA follows: TGTGCCAGTAGAGCCGGGACCACAGATACGCAGTATTTT.